The entry that follows covers one T cell receptor (beta chain) sequence. The antigen is not known. These data belong to a study of cytotoxic CD8 clonotypes in ibrutinib-treated CLL. Whole-study context: Among patients, 24 responded partially and 2 completely; around 15 then stayed remitted and 12 progressed after median around 73 months. On average, more than 85,000 productive rearrangements and 200,000 to 300,000 productive templates per sample. Findings and limits, study-wide: Clonality increased with ibrutinib response but returned toward baseline at progression.

The CDR3 runs 16 residues. Per the germline V gene, CDR1 is MNHEY and CDR2 is SVGAGI. Trimming shortened V by 0 bases and J by 3 bases, and 14 bases separated the two germline ends. Profiling relied on immunoSEQ multiplex PCR, and the TCRdb table lists in-frame clones only, not all of them. The repertoire has hundreds of thousands of clones, almost 80% of them found once; the top ten carry 5% to 7%. Sequenced here: PBMCs, sampled before ibrutinib treatment. The chain employs TRBV6-5 and TRBJ2-5, with D tentatively TRBD2 (6 bases). This receptor was taken from a human donor with chronic lymphocytic leukemia. CDR3 sequence: CASSYSKQEGKETQYF. Here the CDR3 DNA reads TGTGCCAGCAGTTACTCGAAGCAGGAGGGGAAAGAGACCCAGTACTTC.